A single T cell receptor (beta chain) is shown here with its context. The data originate from a study of T cell responses to AZD1222 COVID-19 vaccine. Generated by immunoSEQ multiplex PCR, the TCRdb table keeps only in-frame clones and is missing some. In the table there are approximately 79,000 clones, approximately 83% of which are singletons. There are 13 residues in the CDR3. CDR1 and CDR2 from the germline V gene are MDHEN and SYDVKM. V shed 6 bases and J 5 bases; nucleotides not matched to a gene: 6. The V gene is TRBV28, the J gene TRBJ1-1, with 7 positions matching TRBD1. The material sequenced was peripheral blood, taken 28 days after the second AZD1222 dose. The receptor was derived from an adult who received the AZD1222 COVID-19 vaccine. CDR3 sequence reads: CASSIDRVTEAFF. In DNA, the CDR3 is TGTGCCAGCAGCATTGACAGGGTGACTGAAGCTTTCTTT.